The present TCR beta chain was sequenced within a study of blood T cells in healthy people across ages. J lost 4 bases, V lost 6 bases, and 3 bases had no gene match. This CDR3 contains 14 residues. CDR1 and CDR2 from the germline V gene are SGHTA and FQGNSA. Total RNA, at least 6 micrograms per sample, came from PBMCs. With a J-beta primer mix and a sample-barcoded 5' primer, a second PCR ran about 6 to 11 cycles. TCRdb re-derived calls from the 5' RACE reads in MiXCR, one entry per CDR3 protein. The repertoire consists of about 600,000 distinct CDR3 sequences, with around 48% occurring once and the leading ten covering roughly 24%.

This receptor was identified in a man older than 75 in good health. The genes are TRBV7-2 and TRBJ2-1; TRBD2 aligns across 10 bases. Sequencing input: blood. CDR3: CASRQLAGYNEQFF. CDR3 DNA sequence: TGTGCCAGCAGACAACTAGCGGGATACAATGAGCAGTTCTTC.